This is a list of T cell receptor beta chains from one sample in a study of neurological immune-mediated disorders. In TCRdb, the 5' RACE reads were re-called with MiXCR into one record per CDR3 protein. The profile shows about 57,000 distinct CDR3 sequences, roughly 12% of them singletons. Sequenced material: PBMCs. Source of these receptors: a woman in her sixties or seventies with HTLV-1-associated myelopathy (HAM/TSP). Each CDR3 is given with its conserved first and last residue. The D gene is left open where the match is weak. Rows may omit the clone size; those that give it use once, few, many or a size class.

size,J,V,D,DNA,CDR3
many,TRBJ1-1,TRBV3-1,.,TGTGCCAGCAGCCAAGTGGCAGGGGAAACTGAAGCTTTCTTT,CASSQVAGETEAFF
many,TRBJ2-4,TRBV20-1,.,TGCAGTGCCACGATTACTCTAGCCAAAAACATTCAGTACTTC,CSATITLAKNIQYF
.,TRBJ1-3,TRBV28,.,TGTGCCAGCAGGAGAGATCCGGGAAACACCATATATTTT,CASRRDPGNTIYF
many,TRBJ2-1,TRBV7-2,.,TGTGCCAGCCGGTATCGGAGGGGCTCCTACAATGAGCAGTTCTTC,CASRYRRGSYNEQFF
many,TRBJ2-3,TRBV20-1,TRBD2,TGCAGTGCCACAGTACCGGGACTAGCGGGAGAAGGGCTTCAGTATTTT,CSATVPGLAGEGLQYF
many,TRBJ2-2,TRBV5-1,.,TGCGCCAGCAGCTTGGCCTCGCGGGAGAACACCGGGGAGCTGTTTTTT,CASSLASRENTGELFF
many,TRBJ2-4,TRBV2,.,TGTGCCAGCAGTGAATATGGAGGAGCAGACATTCAGTACTTC,CASSEYGGADIQYF
many,TRBJ2-7,TRBV2,TRBD1,TGTGCCAGCAGTAGACAGGGGGCCTACGAGCAGTACTTC,CASSRQGAYEQYF
many,TRBJ2-6,TRBV12-3/TRBV12-4,TRBD2,TGTGCCAGCAGCGCACTAGCGGGAGGGCCTGGGGCCAACGTCCTGACTTTC,CASSALAGGPGANVLTF
many,TRBJ2-2,TRBV5-1,.,TGCGCCAGCAGCCCCGAGGGGCGAGGATCCGGGGAGCTGTTTTTT,CASSPEGRGSGELFF
many,TRBJ2-1,TRBV4-2,TRBD2,TGTGCCAGCAGCCTTCTTGCGGGAGACTACAATGAGCAGTTCTTC,CASSLLAGDYNEQFF
few,TRBJ1-2,TRBV15,.,TGTGCCACCAGCAGAGATCTATCGGGCAGGGACGACTATGGCTACACCTTC,CATSRDLSGRDDYGYTF
many,TRBJ2-1,TRBV7-2,.,TGTGCCAGCAGCGTGGGATCGAACAATGAGCAGTTCTTC,CASSVGSNNEQFF
many,TRBJ2-3,TRBV28,TRBD1,TGTGCCAGCAGTCAGGGACAGGGGATCACAGATACGCAGTATTTT,CASSQGQGITDTQYF
.,TRBJ2-1,TRBV14,TRBD2,TGTGCCAGCAGCCAAGACAACGGGAGGTCCTACAATGAGCAGTTCTTC,CASSQDNGRSYNEQFF
few,TRBJ1-1,TRBV6-6,.,TGTGCCAGCTCTAGGGAGGTGAACACTGAAGCTTTCTTT,CASSREVNTEAFF
many,TRBJ2-1,TRBV15,.,TGTGCCACCAGCACAAACAAATACAATGAGCAGTTCTTC,CATSTNKYNEQFF
many,TRBJ2-1,TRBV28,TRBD2,TGTGCCAGCAGTTTATCCGGCGGGAGCTCCTACAATGAGCAGTTCTTC,CASSLSGGSSYNEQFF